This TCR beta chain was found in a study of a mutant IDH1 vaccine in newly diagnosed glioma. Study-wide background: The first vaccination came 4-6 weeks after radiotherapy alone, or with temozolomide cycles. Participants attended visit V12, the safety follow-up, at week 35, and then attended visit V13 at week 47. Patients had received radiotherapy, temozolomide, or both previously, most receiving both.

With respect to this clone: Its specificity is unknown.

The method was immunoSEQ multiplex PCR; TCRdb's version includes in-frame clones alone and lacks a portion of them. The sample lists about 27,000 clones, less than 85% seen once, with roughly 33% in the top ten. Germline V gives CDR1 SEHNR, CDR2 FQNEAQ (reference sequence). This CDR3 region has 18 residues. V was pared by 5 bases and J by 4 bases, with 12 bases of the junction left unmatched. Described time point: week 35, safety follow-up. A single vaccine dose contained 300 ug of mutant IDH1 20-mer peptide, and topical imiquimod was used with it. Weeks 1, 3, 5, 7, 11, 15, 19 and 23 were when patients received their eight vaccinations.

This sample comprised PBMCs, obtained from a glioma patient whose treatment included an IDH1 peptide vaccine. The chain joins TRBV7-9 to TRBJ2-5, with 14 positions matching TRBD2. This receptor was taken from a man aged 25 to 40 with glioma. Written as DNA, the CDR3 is TGTGCCAGCAGCGGGGCCGGGACTAGCGGGAGAGGAGCAGAGACCCAGTACTTC. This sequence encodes CASSGAGTSGRGAETQYF. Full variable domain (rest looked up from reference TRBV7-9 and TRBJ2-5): DTGVSQNPRHKITKRGQNVTFRCDPISEHNRLYWYRQTLGQGPEFLTYFQNEAQLEKSRLLSDRFSAERPKGSFSTLEIQRTEQGDSAMYLCASSGAGTSGRGAETQYFGPGTRLLVL.